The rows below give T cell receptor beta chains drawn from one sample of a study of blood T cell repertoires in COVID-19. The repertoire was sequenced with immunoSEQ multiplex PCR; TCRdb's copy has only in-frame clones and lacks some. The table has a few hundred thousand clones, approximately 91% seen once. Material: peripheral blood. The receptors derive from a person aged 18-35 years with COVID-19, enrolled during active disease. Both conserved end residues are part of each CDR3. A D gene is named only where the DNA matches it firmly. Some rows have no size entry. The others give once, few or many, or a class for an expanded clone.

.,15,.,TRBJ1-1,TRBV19,CASGQEASSNTEAFF,TGTGCCAGTGGCCAGGAGGCCTCCTCGAACACTGAAGCTTTCTTT
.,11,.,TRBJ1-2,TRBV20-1,CSARGDYGYTF,TGCAGTGCTAGGGGAGACTATGGCTACACCTTC
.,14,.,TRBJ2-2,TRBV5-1,CASSLPMETGELFF,TGCGCCAGCAGCCTCCCCATGGAGACCGGGGAGCTGTTTTTT
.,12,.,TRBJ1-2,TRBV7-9,CAIPSANYGYTF,TGTGCCATTCCGTCAGCTAACTATGGCTACACCTTC
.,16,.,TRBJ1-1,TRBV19,CASRPGPRELNTEAFF,TGTGCCAGTAGACCCGGGCCAAGGGAGCTGAACACTGAAGCTTTCTTT
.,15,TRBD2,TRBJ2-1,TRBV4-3,CASSQGPSGYNEQFF,TGCGCCAGCAGCCAAGGTCCTAGCGGCTACAATGAGCAGTTCTTC
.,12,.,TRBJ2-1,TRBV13,CASSSHYNEQFF,TGTGCCAGCAGCTCCCATTACAATGAGCAGTTCTTC
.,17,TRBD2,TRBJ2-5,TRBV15,CATSTLAGGGTKETQYF,TGTGCCACCAGCACTTTAGCGGGAGGGGGGACTAAAGAGACCCAGTACTTC
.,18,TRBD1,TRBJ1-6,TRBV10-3,CAISDRGQGGLNNSPLHF,TGTGCCATCAGTGACCGGGGACAGGGGGGATTAAATAATTCACCCCTCCACTTT
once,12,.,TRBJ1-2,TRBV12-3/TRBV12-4,CASSYPGSGYTF,TGTGCCAGCAGTTACCCGGGTAGCGGCTACACCTTC
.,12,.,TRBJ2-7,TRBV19,CASSIQNGEQYF,TGTGCCAGTAGTATTCAAAACGGGGAGCAGTACTTC
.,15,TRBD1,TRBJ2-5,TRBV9,CASSVAGQGTGTQYF,TGTGCCAGCAGCGTAGCGGGACAGGGTACGGGGACCCAGTACTTC
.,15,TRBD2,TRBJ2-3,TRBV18,CASSPAGGPSDTQYF,TGTGCCAGCTCACCAGCGGGAGGGCCGTCAGATACGCAGTATTTT
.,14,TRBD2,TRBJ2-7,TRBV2,CASSEVAGSYEQYF,TGTGCCAGCAGTGAGGTAGCGGGATCCTACGAGCAGTACTTC
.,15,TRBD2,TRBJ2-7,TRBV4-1,CASSLGGTTLYEQCF,TGCGCCAGCAGCCTTGGCGGGACTACCCTCTACGAGCAGTGCTTC
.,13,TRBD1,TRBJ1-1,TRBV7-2,CASSSQGATEAFF,TGTGCCAGCAGCTCTCAGGGGGCTACTGAAGCTTTCTTT
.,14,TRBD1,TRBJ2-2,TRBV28,CASSRTGTGGELFF,TGTGCCAGCAGCAGGACAGGGACGGGCGGGGAGCTGTTTTTT
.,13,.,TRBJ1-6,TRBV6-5,CAMASTGNSPLHF,TGTGCCATGGCTTCGACAGGAAATTCACCCCTCCACTTT
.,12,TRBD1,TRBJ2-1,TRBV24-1,CATSDRANEQFF,TGTGCCACCAGCGACAGGGCCAATGAGCAGTTCTTC
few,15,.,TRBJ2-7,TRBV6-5,CASSHRNRATYEQYF,TGTGCCAGCAGCCACCGCAACAGGGCAACCTACGAGCAGTACTTC
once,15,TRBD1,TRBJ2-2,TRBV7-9,CASDTGQGRTGELFF,TGTGCCAGCGACACAGGACAGGGAAGGACCGGGGAGCTGTTTTTT
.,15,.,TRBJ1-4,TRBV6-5,CASSYRGGGNEKLFF,TGTGCCAGCAGTTACCGGGGCGGAGGGAATGAAAAACTGTTTTTT
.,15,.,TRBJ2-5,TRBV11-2,CASSLSIGQQETQYF,TGTGCCAGCAGCCTAAGTATTGGGCAGCAAGAGACCCAGTACTTC
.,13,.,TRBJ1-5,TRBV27,CASSLSRYQPQHF,TGTGCCAGCAGTTTATCGCGATATCAGCCCCAGCATTTT
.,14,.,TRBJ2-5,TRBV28,CASSAPGLQETQYF,TGTGCCAGCAGTGCCCCGGGTCTTCAAGAGACCCAGTACTTC
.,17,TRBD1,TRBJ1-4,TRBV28,CASSFRQGIATNEKLFF,TGTGCCAGCAGTTTCCGACAGGGGATAGCAACTAATGAAAAACTGTTTTTT
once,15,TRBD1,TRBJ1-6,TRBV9,CASSGSWDRGSPLHF,TGTGCCAGCAGCGGGTCGTGGGACAGAGGTTCACCCCTCCACTTT
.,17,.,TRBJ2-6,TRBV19,CASSISTGSSGANVLTF,TGTGCCAGTAGTATCTCGACGGGGAGCTCTGGGGCCAACGTCCTGACTTTC
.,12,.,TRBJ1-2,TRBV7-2,CASSFELWGYTF,TGTGCCAGCAGCTTTGAGCTGTGGGGCTACACCTTC
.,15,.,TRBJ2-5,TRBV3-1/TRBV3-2,CASSQGFQNQETQYF,TGTGCCAGCAGCCAAGGGTTCCAGAACCAAGAGACCCAGTACTTC
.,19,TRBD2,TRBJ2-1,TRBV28,CASSFPLTSGRNLDNEQFF,TGTGCCAGCAGTTTCCCCCTGACTAGCGGGAGGAATTTGGACAATGAGCAGTTCTTC
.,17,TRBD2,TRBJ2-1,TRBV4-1,CASSQDRLAGAYNEQFF,TGCGCCAGCAGCCAAGATCGGCTAGCGGGGGCCTACAATGAGCAGTTCTTC
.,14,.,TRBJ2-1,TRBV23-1,CASSQAGGGHEQFF,TGCGCCAGCAGTCAAGCGGGTGGCGGGCATGAGCAGTTCTTC
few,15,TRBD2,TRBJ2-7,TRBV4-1,CASSHLAGAPYEQYF,TGCGCCAGCAGCCACCTAGCGGGAGCCCCCTACGAGCAGTACTTC
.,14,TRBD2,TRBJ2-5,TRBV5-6,CASSLREGRETQYF,TGTGCCAGCAGCTTGAGGGAGGGTAGGGAGACCCAGTACTTC
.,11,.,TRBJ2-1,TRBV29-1,CSLTQRNEQFF,TGCAGCCTTACCCAGAGGAATGAGCAGTTCTTC
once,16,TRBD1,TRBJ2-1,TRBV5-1,CASSLVATGGGNEQFF,TGCGCCAGCAGCTTGGTCGCGACAGGGGGCGGGAATGAGCAGTTCTTC
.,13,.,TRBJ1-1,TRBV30,CAWSTRGDTEAFF,TGTGCCTGGAGTACCAGGGGAGACACTGAAGCTTTCTTT
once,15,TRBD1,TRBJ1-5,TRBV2,CASSADRDSNQPQHF,TGTGCCAGCAGTGCAGACAGGGATAGCAATCAGCCCCAGCATTTT
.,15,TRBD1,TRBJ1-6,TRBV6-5,CASSLTGPFNSPLHF,TGTGCCAGCAGTTTGACAGGGCCCTTTAATTCACCCCTCCACTTT
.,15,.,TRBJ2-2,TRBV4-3,CASSQDRVRAGELFF,TGCGCCAGCAGCCAAGATAGGGTCAGGGCCGGGGAGCTGTTTTTT
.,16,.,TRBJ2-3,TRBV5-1,CASTDTWGVGTDTQYF,TGCGCCAGCACCGACACTTGGGGGGTTGGCACAGATACGCAGTATTTT
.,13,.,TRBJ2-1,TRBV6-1,CASSEINSNEQFF,TGTGCCAGCAGTGAGATAAATAGCAATGAGCAGTTCTTC